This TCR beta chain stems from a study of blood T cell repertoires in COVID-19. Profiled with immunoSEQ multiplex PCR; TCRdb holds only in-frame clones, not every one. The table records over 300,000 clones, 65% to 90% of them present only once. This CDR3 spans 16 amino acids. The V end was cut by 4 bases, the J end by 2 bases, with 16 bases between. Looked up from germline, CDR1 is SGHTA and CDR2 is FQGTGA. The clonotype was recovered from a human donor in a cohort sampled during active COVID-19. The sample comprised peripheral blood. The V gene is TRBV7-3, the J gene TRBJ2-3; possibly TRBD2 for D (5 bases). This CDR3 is CASSWTLGGLTDTQYF. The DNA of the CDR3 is TGTGCCAGCAGCTGGACTCTTGGTGGCCTCACAGATACGCAGTATTTT.